The 22 T cell receptor beta chains reported below all come from one sample, sequenced in a study of blood T cells in healthy people across ages. A sample-barcoded 5' primer and a J-beta primer mix were used in a second PCR of about 7 to 12 cycles. One entry per CDR3 protein, called by TCRdb with MiXCR from the 5' RACE reads. This table has roughly 1.7 million distinct CDR3 sequences, almost 35% appearing once. The specimen was blood. The receptor source for this set is a woman under 40 in good health.

This clonotype was seen a handful of times. V usage is TRBV12-3 or TRBV12-4 and J usage is TRBJ2-3; TRBD2 matches at 14 bases. V was clipped by 5 bases and J by 5 bases; unmatched bases: 6. CDR3 length: 16 residues. The CDR3 nucleotides read TGTGCCAGCAGTCGCGGACTAGCGGGGGGAATAGATACGCAGTATTTT. It yields the protein CASSRGLAGGIDTQYF.

This clonotype has only a few counts. A much larger clone lies one base from this, so it may be a read error. The CDR3: CASRFSYEQYF. The CDR3 region has the DNA TGTGCCAGCAGATTCTCCTACGAGCAGTACTTC. V and J are TRBV28 and TRBJ2-7, with unresolved D. V lost 6 bases and J lost 0, with 3 bases in between. The CDR3 consists of 11 residues. Germline loops: CDR1 MDHEN, CDR2 SYDVKM.

This rearrangement joins TRBV12-3 or TRBV12-4 to TRBJ2-1; 10 nucleotides line up with TRBD1. The J segment lost 2 bases and the V segment lost 8 bases, leaving 9 bases of the junction unmatched. The CDR3 consists of 16 residues. The CDR3 loop reads CASGMDRGKPYNEQFF. The CDR3 coding sequence is TGTGCCAGCGGAATGGACAGGGGGAAACCCTACAATGAGCAGTTCTTC.

This clonotype was counted only a few times. The V and J genes are TRBV7-2 and TRBJ2-7, with 7 positions matching TRBD1. Germline CDR1 reads SGHTA; CDR2 reads FQGNSA. The CDR3 has 14 amino acids. The V gene end was trimmed by 0 bases and the J gene end by 4 bases; junction bases not matched to a gene: 3. The CDR3 here is CASSLATGNYEQYF. The CDR3 region has the DNA TGTGCCAGCAGCTTAGCGACAGGGAATTACGAGCAGTACTTC.

This clonotype was observed many times. The rearrangement uses TRBV10-3 and TRBJ2-5; 8 nucleotides align to TRBD2. The CDR3 extends over 17 amino acids. Germline CDR1 and CDR2: ENHRY and SYGVKD. J was trimmed by 1 base and V by 2 bases; bases with no gene match: 9. Here the CDR3 DNA reads TGTGCCATCAGTGAGCCGGTAGCGGGGTCGTCCCAAGAGACCCAGTACTTC. Translating gives CAISEPVAGSSQETQYF.

This chain connects TRBV12-3 or TRBV12-4 to TRBJ2-1, with D perhaps matching TRBD1 (7 bases). Trimming left V 3 bases short and J 5 bases short, with 20 bases between. CDR3 length: 17 residues. CDR3 region: CASSFDHYRGGNNEQFF. The CDR3 DNA is TGTGCCAGCAGTTTTGACCACTACAGGGGCGGGAACAATGAGCAGTTCTTC.

This chain joins TRBV15 and TRBJ2-7, with a tentative D call TRBD1 (6 bases). The CDR3 runs 15 residues. The V gene lost 0 bases and the J gene lost 1 base, with 10 bases spanning the gap. Germline CDR1 is LNHNV and CDR2 is YYDKDF (reference sequence). The CDR3, as DNA: TGTGCCACCAGCAGAGATATACAGGGATCCTACGAGCAGTACTTC. Translated: CATSRDIQGSYEQYF.

At least ten counts were recorded for this clonotype. The V gene is TRBV6-6, the J gene TRBJ2-7; D might be TRBD1 (5 bases). Trimming shortened V by 2 bases and J by 3 bases, and 8 bases separated the two germline ends. CDR1 and CDR2 from the germline V gene are MNHNY and SVGAGI (reference sequence). The CDR3 contains 13 residues. Written as DNA, the CDR3 is TGTGCCAGCAGTTACACCAGGGACTACGAGCAGTACTTC. Translation: CASSYTRDYEQYF.

The table lists this clonotype with a few counts. The rearrangement uses TRBV6-2 or TRBV6-3 and TRBJ2-7, with 9 bases that match TRBD1. From germline, CDR1 is MNHEY and CDR2 SVGEGT. V lost 5 bases and J lost 6; bases outside the gene matches: 8. There are 14 residues in the CDR3. The CDR3 sequence is CASSPSGQGTEQYF. The CDR3 nucleotides are TGTGCCAGCAGTCCATCCGGACAGGGGACCGAGCAGTACTTC.

The chain joins TRBV27 to TRBJ2-4, with 7 bases aligning to TRBD2. Germline V gene lookup returns CDR1 MNHEY and CDR2 SMNVEV (reference sequence). CDR3 length: 14 amino acids. V dropped 0 bases and J dropped 9; count of bases not matched to a gene: 5. This CDR3 is CASSLSAGRGIQYF. The CDR3 region has the DNA TGTGCCAGCAGTTTATCGGCAGGGAGGGGCATTCAGTACTTC.

This clonotype was detected many times. The chain couples TRBV2 to TRBJ1-5; 8 positions match TRBD1. Germline CDR1 SNHLY, CDR2 FYNNEI. V shed 5 bases and J 7 bases; nucleotides not matched to a gene: 7. This CDR3 region has 14 residues. DNA of the CDR3: TGTGCCAGCAGTTCAACAGGGGGATACCAGCCCCAGCATTTT. Protein product: CASSSTGGYQPQHF.

This chain joins TRBV29-1 and TRBJ2-7; 7 bases line up with TRBD2. Germline V lookup: CDR1 SQVTM, CDR2 ANQGSEA. The CDR3 sequence is 14 residues long. Unmatched junction bases numbered 7, after V lost 3 bases and J lost 2 bases. CDR3 protein: CSVERTGGPYEQYF. The CDR3 coding sequence is TGCAGCGTTGAGCGGACGGGGGGACCCTACGAGCAGTACTTC.

Comment on this clonotype: This may arise from a read error, as a much more abundant clone is one base away. This chain links TRBV29-1 with TRBJ2-7; no reliable D call. CDR1 is SQVTM, CDR2 ANQGSEA, per germline. V gave up 7 bases and J gave up 0 bases, with 16 bases separating them. The CDR3 has 14 amino acids. CDR3 sequence: CSARTVGSSYEQYF. DNA of the CDR3: TGCAGCGCTCGGACGGTGGGCAGCTCCTACGAGCAGTACTTC.

This clonotype has a count of ten or more. The chain recombines TRBV5-1 with TRBJ2-1; D is perhaps TRBD1 (5 bases). V lost 0 bases to trimming and J lost 3 bases, with 10 bases between them. CDR1 is SGHRS and CDR2 is YFSETQ in the germline V gene. The CDR3 is 15 residues long. For the CDR3, the DNA is TGCGCCAGCAGCTTGGGTCAGGGCTTCTACAATGAGCAGTTCTTC. Its translation: CASSLGQGFYNEQFF.

With respect to this clonotype: A much more abundant neighbour one base away suggests this may be a read error. J is TRBJ2-6 and V is TRBV29-1; D might be TRBD1 (5 bases). CDR3 length equals 15 residues. Germline loops: CDR1 SQVTM, CDR2 ANQGSEA. The CDR3 sequence is CSVASPSSGANVRTF. In nucleotides, the CDR3 is TGCAGCGTTGCCTCGCCAAGCTCTGGGGCCAACGTCCGGACTTTC.

The J gene is TRBJ1-1, the V gene TRBV5-1; possibly TRBD1 for D (6 bases). This CDR3 contains 15 residues. Trimming shortened V by 2 bases and J by 4 bases, and 15 bases separated the two germline ends. The germline V gene has CDR1 SGHRS and CDR2 YFSETQ. CDR3 nucleotide sequence: TGCGCCAGCAGCTTAACCGGGACATACTTCACTGAAGCTTTCTTT. As protein: CASSLTGTYFTEAFF.

The CDR3 sequence is CASSFELSGRGYNEQFF. The CDR3 nucleotides read TGTGCCAGCAGTTTTGAATTGAGCGGGAGGGGCTACAATGAGCAGTTCTTC. The rearrangement joins TRBV28 to TRBJ2-1; 10 bases map to TRBD2. The CDR3 sequence is 17 residues long. The J segment lost 3 bases and the V segment lost 3 bases, leaving 8 bases of the junction unmatched. Germline V CDR1 and CDR2: MDHEN, SYDVKM. The whole variable domain, remainder taken from reference TRBV28 and TRBJ2-1, is DVKVTQSSRYLVKRTGEKVFLECVQDMDHENMFWYRQDPGLGLRLIYFSYDVKMKEKGDIPEGYSVSREKKERFSLILESASTNQTSMYLCASSFELSGRGYNEQFFGPGTRLTVL.

The rearrangement joins TRBV9 to TRBJ2-3; D remains ambiguous. Deletions cut 4 bases from V and 2 bases from J, with 11 bases between. Germline CDR1 and CDR2: SGDLS and YYNGEE. The CDR3 covers 14 residues. The DNA for the CDR3 is TGTGCCAGCAGCAGGGTTGAAATCACAGATACGCAGTATTTT. As protein: CASSRVEITDTQYF.

The CDR3 loop reads CASSPPSWAGGRDEQFF. CDR3 in DNA: TGTGCCAGCAGCCCCCCATCTTGGGCGGGGGGCAGGGATGAGCAGTTCTTC. The J gene is TRBJ2-1, the V gene TRBV3-1; 8 bases are a match to TRBD2. CDR1 is LGHDT and CDR2 is YNNKEL in the germline V gene (reference sequence). Germline trimming cut 4 bases from V and 8 bases from J; bases unmatched to any gene: 16. The CDR3 totals 17 residues.

This clonotype was counted ten times or more. Here the CDR3 reads CASSRAGINYGYTF. The CDR3 DNA reads as TGTGCCAGCAGCCGAGCGGGGATTAACTATGGCTACACCTTC. The chain couples TRBV12-3 or TRBV12-4 to TRBJ1-2; D ambiguous. The CDR3 is 14 amino acids. V was trimmed by 6 bases and J by 1 base, leaving 12 bases between them.

This clonotype has a handful of counts. The rearrangement uses TRBV20-1 and TRBJ1-6; D is ambiguous. Trimming took 3 bases from V and 2 from J, leaving 5 bases between them. The CDR3 is 13 amino acids. The germline V gene has CDR1 DFQATT and CDR2 SNEGSKA (reference sequence). The CDR3 reads CSASMPYNSPLHF. The CDR3 bases are TGCAGTGCTAGTATGCCCTATAATTCACCCCTCCACTTT.

This clonotype was recorded many times. V is TRBV28 and J is TRBJ2-5, with TRBD2 identical over 7 bases. The V gene end was trimmed by 6 bases and the J gene end by 5 bases; junction bases not matched to a gene: 6. CDR1 MDHEN and CDR2 SYDVKM come from the germline V gene. This CDR3 has 13 amino acids. CDR3 region: CASRREGRETQYF. The DNA for the CDR3 is TGTGCCAGCAGGAGGGAGGGGAGGGAGACCCAGTACTTC.